The rows below give T cell receptor beta chains drawn from one sample of a study of blood T cell repertoires in COVID-19. Sequencing used immunoSEQ multiplex PCR; TCRdb keeps in-frame clones, though not all of them. Among a few hundred thousand clones listed, approximately 83% were seen once. The sample comprised PBMCs or T cells enriched from blood (not recorded which). Every receptor here comes from a woman in her forties or fifties who had recovered from COVID-19. Both conserved end residues are part of each CDR3. The D gene is left open where the match is weak. Clone sizes are given selectively: once, few, many, or a class where the clone is expanded.

clone_size,v_call,d_call,j_call,cdr3_nt,cdr3_aa
-,TRBV7-8,-,TRBJ1-5,TGTGCCAGCAGCCCTCCGGGTTCCGATCAGCCCCAGCATTTT,CASSPPGSDQPQHF
-,TRBV24-1,-,TRBJ2-3,TGTGCCACCAGTGATTCGATGCGGGCGGGGACGCAGTATTTT,CATSDSMRAGTQYF
-,TRBV6-5,TRBD1,TRBJ1-4,TGTGCCAGCAGCAGTCGCAGGGGGCTTGGTGAAAAACTGTTTTTT,CASSSRRGLGEKLFF
-,TRBV7-6,-,TRBJ1-3,TGTGCCAGCAGCTTAGGGGCCTTTTCTGGAAACACCATATATTTT,CASSLGAFSGNTIYF
-,TRBV19,-,TRBJ2-1,TGTGCCAGTGGAGCGGACGGATACAATGAGCAGTTCTTC,CASGADGYNEQFF
few,TRBV6-5,-,TRBJ1-3,TGTGCCAGCAGGGCAGGGCTCTCGGGAAACACCATATATTTT,CASRAGLSGNTIYF
-,TRBV30,TRBD1,TRBJ2-5,TGTGCCTGGAGTGGAGGGGGCTCAGAGACCCAGTACTTC,CAWSGGGSETQYF
-,TRBV3-1/TRBV3-2,TRBD2,TRBJ2-1,TGTGCCAGCAGCCCTTCCGGACTAGCGGGATTATACAATGAGCAGTTCTTC,CASSPSGLAGLYNEQFF
-,TRBV2,-,TRBJ2-7,TGTGCCAGCAGTGAAGCGCTCCGAAGAGCGCAGTACTTC,CASSEALRRAQYF
-,TRBV27,-,TRBJ1-5,TGTGCCAGCAGTTTTAGTAGCAATCAGCCCCAGCATTTT,CASSFSSNQPQHF
-,TRBV5-1,TRBD2,TRBJ2-2,TGCGCCAGCAGCCCCCCGGGAGCGGGAGGCAACACCGGGGAGCTGTTTTTT,CASSPPGAGGNTGELFF
-,TRBV11-2,TRBD2,TRBJ2-4,TGTGCCAGCAGCTTAGTTGGGACTAGCTTCCAGGGGAAAAACATTCAGTACTTC,CASSLVGTSFQGKNIQYF
-,TRBV21-1,-,TRBJ2-1,TGTGCCAGCAGCCTTGGGCTAGCGGGGAGGGACTACAATGAGCAGTTCTTC,CASSLGLAGRDYNEQFF
-,TRBV27,TRBD1,TRBJ2-1,TGTGCCAGCAGTCAGAGGGACAGGGCAGCGTTCTTC,CASSQRDRAAFF
-,TRBV2,TRBD1,TRBJ1-3,TGTGCCAGCAGTCGGGACAGGGTATCTGGAAACACCATATATTTT,CASSRDRVSGNTIYF
-,TRBV18,TRBD1,TRBJ2-7,TGTGCCAGCTCACCACCGAGGGCACAGGGGGCCTACGAGCAGTACTTC,CASSPPRAQGAYEQYF
-,TRBV2,-,TRBJ1-6,TGTGCCAGCCGAGGGAATTCACCCCTCCACTTT,CASRGNSPLHF
few,TRBV12-3/TRBV12-4,-,TRBJ2-7,TGTGCCAGCAGTTTGGGCAGTCTCTACGAGCAGTACTTC,CASSLGSLYEQYF
-,TRBV7-8,TRBD1,TRBJ2-1,TGTGCCAGCAGCTCCCAGGGGGCTTCATTGCACAATGAGCAGTTCTTC,CASSSQGASLHNEQFF